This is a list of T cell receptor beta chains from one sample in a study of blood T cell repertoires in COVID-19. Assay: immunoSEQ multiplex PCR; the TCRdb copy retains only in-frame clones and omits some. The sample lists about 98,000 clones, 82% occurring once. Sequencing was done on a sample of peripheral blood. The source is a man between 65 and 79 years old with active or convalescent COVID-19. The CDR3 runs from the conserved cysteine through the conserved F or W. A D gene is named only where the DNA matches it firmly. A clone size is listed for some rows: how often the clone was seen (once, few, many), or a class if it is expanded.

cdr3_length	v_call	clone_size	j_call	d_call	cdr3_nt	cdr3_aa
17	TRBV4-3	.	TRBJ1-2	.	TGCGCCAGCAGCCAAGATCTTACGGGGGGCGAGAACTATGGCTACACCTTC	CASSQDLTGGENYGYTF
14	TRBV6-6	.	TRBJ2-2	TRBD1	TGTGCCAGCAGTGGGACAGGGAGGACCGGGGAGCTGTTTTTT	CASSGTGRTGELFF
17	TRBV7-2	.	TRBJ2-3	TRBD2	TGTGCCAGCAGCTTAGCCCTTACTAGCGGGGGGGGAGATACGCAGTATTTT	CASSLALTSGGGDTQYF
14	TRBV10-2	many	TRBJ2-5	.	TGCGCCAGCAGTGAGTCGGACAGATCGGGGACCCAGTACTTC	CASSESDRSGTQYF
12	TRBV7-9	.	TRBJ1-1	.	TGTGCCAGCAGGGAGGTGGGCACTGAAGCTTTCTTT	CASREVGTEAFF
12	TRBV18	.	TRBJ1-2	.	TGTGCCAGCTCACCACCCGGGGGTGGCTACACCTTC	CASSPPGGGYTF
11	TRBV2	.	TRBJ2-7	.	TGTGCCAGCATCCTTCGGTCTAAGCAGTACTTC	CASILRSKQYF
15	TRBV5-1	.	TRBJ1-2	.	TGCGCCAGCAGCTTGGACGTAAGGGGGACCAGGGGCTACACCTTC	CASSLDVRGTRGYTF
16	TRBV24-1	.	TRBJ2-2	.	TGTGCCACCAGTGATTTTATAGCGTCGAACACCGGGGAGCTGTTTTTT	CATSDFIASNTGELFF
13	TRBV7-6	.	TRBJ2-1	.	TGTGCCAGCAGCGTCTACCAGGGGAATGAGCAGTTCTTC	CASSVYQGNEQFF
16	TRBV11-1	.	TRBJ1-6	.	TGTGCCAGCAGCCTCCGGGCCGGGGGGCGAAATTCACCCCTCCACTTT	CASSLRAGGRNSPLHF
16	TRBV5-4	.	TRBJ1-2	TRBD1	TGTGCCAGCAGCAAGACAGGGCAGGGGGCAAACTATGGCTACACCTTC	CASSKTGQGANYGYTF
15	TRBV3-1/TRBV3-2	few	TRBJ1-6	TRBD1	TGTGCCAGCAGGTACGGACAGGGCGTGAAGTCACCCCTCCACTTT	CASRYGQGVKSPLHF
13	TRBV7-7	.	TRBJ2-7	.	TGTGCTAGCAGCCTTCAGGGGTACTACGAGCAGTACTTC	CASSLQGYYEQYF
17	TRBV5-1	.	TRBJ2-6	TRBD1	TGCGCCAGCAGCCGGGACAGGGGAACCTCTGGGGCCAACGTCCTGACTTTC	CASSRDRGTSGANVLTF
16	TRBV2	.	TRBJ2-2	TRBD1	TGTGCCAGCCACCGAAACAGGGGGTCGAACACCGGGGAGCTGTTTTTT	CASHRNRGSNTGELFF
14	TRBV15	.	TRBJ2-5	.	TGTGCCACCAGCCCTTCCCGGGGCCAAGAGACCCAGTACTTC	CATSPSRGQETQYF
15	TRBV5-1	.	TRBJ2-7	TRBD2	TGCGCCAGCAGCGAGTTAGCGGGGGGTGCCTACGAGCAGTACTTC	CASSELAGGAYEQYF
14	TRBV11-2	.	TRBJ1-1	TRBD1	TGTGCCAGCATCCTTCAGGGGCAGGGGGCTGAAGCTTTCTTT	CASILQGQGAEAFF
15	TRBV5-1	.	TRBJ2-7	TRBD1	TGCGCCAGCAGCCCCTCAGGGGGTACCCTCAATGTGCAGTACTTC	CASSPSGGTLNVQYF
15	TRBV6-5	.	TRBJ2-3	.	TGTGCCAGCAGTTACCGAGGACAGCACACAGATACGCAGTATTTT	CASSYRGQHTDTQYF
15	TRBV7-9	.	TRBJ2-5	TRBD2	TGTGCCAGCAGCTTAGGGACTAGCGGGGGAGAGACCCAGTACTTC	CASSLGTSGGETQYF
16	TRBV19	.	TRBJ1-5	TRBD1	TGTGCCAGTAGTATCCCGACAGGGACGGTCAATCAGCCCCAGCATTTT	CASSIPTGTVNQPQHF
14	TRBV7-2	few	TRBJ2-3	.	TGTGCCAGCAGCTTGGAGGTTGTAGGTCCCTTGCAGTATTTT	CASSLEVVGPLQYF
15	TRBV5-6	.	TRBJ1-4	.	TGTGCCAGCAGCCCGACCGGGGGAGGGTCCGAAAAACTGTTTTTT	CASSPTGGGSEKLFF
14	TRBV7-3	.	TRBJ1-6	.	TGTGCCAGCAGCCCCACAGGGTGGAATTCACCCCTCCACTTT	CASSPTGWNSPLHF
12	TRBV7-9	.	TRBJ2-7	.	TGTGCCAGCAGCCTTGACTACTACGAGCAGTACTTC	CASSLDYYEQYF
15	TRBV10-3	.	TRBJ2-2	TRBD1	TGTGCCACCCGCCCGGGCAGGGGGTATACCGGGGAGCTGTTTTTT	CATRPGRGYTGELFF
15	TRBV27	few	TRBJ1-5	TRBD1	TGTGCCAGCAGTTCCAGGGGGCGGATCAATCAGCCCCAGCATTTT	CASSSRGRINQPQHF